The 24 T cell receptor beta chains presented below share a single source sample, sequenced in a study of CD8+ T cells in alopecia areata. Described treatment: oral pan-JAK inhibitor, 5-10 mg twice daily. cDNA prepared by RNA extraction and subsequent reverse transcription served as the template for sequencing. Method: immunoSEQ multiplex PCR; TCRdb's copy keeps in-frame clones and lacks some. The top ten hold around 1.6% of the sample, which has about 200,000 clones, about three fifths seen once. The sequencing here drew on CD4+ T cells sorted from blood, taken at week 4, from a patient treated with tofacitinib. These receptor sequences come from a human donor with alopecia areata.

This clone was recorded a few times. This chain uses TRBV14 with TRBJ1-2; possibly TRBD1 for D (6 bases). The CDR3 covers 12 residues. Germline CDR1 and CDR2: SGHDN and FVKESK. The V and J ends lost 4 bases and 10 bases respectively, with 13 bases between them. In DNA, the CDR3 is TGTGCCAGCAGCCCGGACAGAAGTTCCTACACCTTC. This translates into CASSPDRSSYTF. The entire variable domain, with the rest obtained from reference TRBV14 and TRBJ1-2, is as follows: EAGVTQFPSHSVIEKGQTVTLRCDPISGHDNLYWYRRVMGKEIKFLLHFVKESKQDESGMPNNRFLAERTGGTYSTLKVQPAELEDSGVYFCASSPDRSSYTFGSGTRLTVV.

This chain uses TRBV4-3 with TRBJ1-2, with 7 bases fitting TRBD1. This CDR3 contains 15 residues. Germline values: CDR1 LGHNA, CDR2 YSLEER. The V gene end was trimmed by 0 bases and the J gene end by 7 bases; junction bases not matched to a gene: 8. Here the CDR3 DNA reads TGCGCCAGCAGCCAAGAGACAGGGCTTCTCTCTGGCTACACCTTC. It specifies CASSQETGLLSGYTF.

Written as DNA, the CDR3 is TGTGCCAGCAGTGTAACAGGAGGAACTGGGGCCAACGTCCTGACTTTC. Translated, it gives CASSVTGGTGANVLTF. The V gene is TRBV6-1, the J gene TRBJ2-6, with D tentatively TRBD1 or TRBD2 (5 bases each). Germline loops: CDR1 MNHNS, CDR2 SASEGT. V dropped 4 bases and J dropped 2 bases, with 12 bases sitting between them. This CDR3 comprises 16 residues.

This chain links TRBV7-3 with TRBJ2-1; D is unresolved. CDR3 size: 15 residues. V shed 2 bases and J shed 3 bases, with 11 bases lying between them. In germline, CDR1 is SGHTA, CDR2 FQGTGA. CDR3 in amino acids: CASSLERTLYNEQFF. CDR3 sequence (DNA): TGTGCCAGCAGCTTAGAGAGGACCCTCTACAATGAGCAGTTCTTC.

This rearrangement joins TRBV18 to TRBJ2-7, with D possibly matching TRBD1 (6 bases). In germline, CDR1 is KGHSH, CDR2 LQKENI. CDR3 size: 15 residues. V was pared by 3 bases and J by 0 bases, with 12 bases between. CDR3 nucleotides: TGTGCCAGCTCACCTCCGACAGGCAGCTCCTACGAGCAGTACTTC. Residues: CASSPPTGSSYEQYF.

The rearrangement joins TRBV5-1 to TRBJ1-2; no firm D call. This CDR3 has 10 amino acids. Germline lookup yields CDR1 SGHRS and CDR2 YFSETQ. V dropped 9 bases and J dropped 8 bases, with 11 bases sitting between them. The CDR3 coding sequence is TGCGCCACCACCAATGGGGGCTACACCTTC. Translated: CATTNGGYTF.

V usage is TRBV30 and J usage is TRBJ2-2; 13 nucleotides align to TRBD2. Germline assignment: CDR1 GTSNPN and CDR2 SVGIG (reference sequence). This CDR3 region has 17 residues. J was trimmed by 0 bases and V by 2 bases; bases with no gene match: 3. CDR3 sequence: CAWSQGTSGANTGELFF. Here the CDR3 DNA reads TGTGCCTGGAGTCAAGGGACTAGCGGGGCGAACACCGGGGAGCTGTTTTTT.

The chain combines TRBV9 with TRBJ2-3, with 10 bases fitting TRBD2. CDR3 length equals 16 residues. Unmatched junction bases numbered 7, after V lost 0 bases and J lost 6 bases. From germline, CDR1 is SGDLS and CDR2 YYNGEE. Here the CDR3 reads CASSVAASGGQDTQYF. The CDR3 bases are TGTGCCAGCAGCGTAGCGGCTAGCGGGGGTCAGGATACGCAGTATTTT.

The CDR3 reads CASSATGDRYTF. CDR3 nucleotide sequence: TGTGCCAGCAGTGCGACAGGGGATCGCTACACCTTC. The chain links TRBV2 to TRBJ1-2; 8 nucleotides line up with TRBD1. The CDR3 is 12 residues long. Trimming at V came to 4 bases and at J to 9 bases, leaving 4 bases not matched to a gene. CDR1 and CDR2 from the germline V gene are SNHLY and FYNNEI.

This clone occurred a few times. The CDR3 spells CASRKTGGGTDTQYF. The CDR3 bases are TGTGCCAGTAGGAAGACAGGGGGTGGCACAGATACGCAGTATTTT. The J gene is TRBJ2-3, the V gene TRBV19; 9 positions match TRBD1. V shed 6 bases and J 1 base; nucleotides not matched to a gene: 5. Germline-derived CDR1 and CDR2 are LNHDA and SQIVND (reference sequence). The CDR3 spans 15 residues.

This clone was seen a handful of times. The J gene is TRBJ1-1, the V gene TRBV19; D not certain. This CDR3 is built from 13 residues. From germline, CDR1 is LNHDA and CDR2 SQIVND (reference sequence). The V and J ends lost 0 bases and 6 bases respectively, with 8 bases between them. CDR3 in amino acids: CASSIDGWAEAFF. In DNA form, the CDR3 reads TGTGCCAGTAGTATAGATGGTTGGGCTGAAGCTTTCTTT.

The gene calls are TRBV7-2 and TRBJ2-1, with no clear D. Between the trimmed V and J ends, which lost 1 base and 2 bases, there was a span of 6 bases. The CDR3 runs 14 residues. Germline loops: CDR1 SGHTA, CDR2 FQGNSA. For the CDR3, the DNA is TGTGCCAGCAGCTTAGTATCCACCTACAATGAGCAGTTCTTC. The encoded protein is CASSLVSTYNEQFF.

DNA for the CDR3: TGTGCCAGCTCAGCGACAGGGGATGGTTACACTGAAGCTTTCTTT. Amino acids: CASSATGDGYTEAFF. The chain employs TRBV18 and TRBJ1-1; 8 bases fit TRBD1. The CDR3 consists of 15 residues. Germline V lookup: CDR1 KGHSH, CDR2 LQKENI. Unmatched junction bases numbered 8, after V lost 5 bases and J lost 3 bases.

The chain recombines TRBV4-3 with TRBJ1-4, with D uncertain. The CDR3 loop spans 16 amino acids. CDR1 is LGHNA and CDR2 is YSLEER in the germline V gene. V was trimmed by 1 base and J by 2 bases, leaving 11 bases between them. CDR3 nucleotides: TGCGCCAGCAGCCAAGGTGGGGTTTCCACTAATGAAAAACTGTTTTTT. Its protein is CASSQGGVSTNEKLFF.

This clone was counted only a few times. This chain uses TRBV11-1 with TRBJ2-3; perhaps TRBD2 as D (5 bases). CDR1 and CDR2 from the germline V gene are SGHAT and FQDESV (reference sequence). Trimming shortened V by 4 bases and J by 4 bases, and 15 bases separated the two germline ends. The CDR3 runs 15 residues. The CDR3 DNA reads TGTGCCAGCAGCTCCTGGACCGGGGAAGCAGATACGCAGTATTTT. Its protein is CASSSWTGEADTQYF.

The J gene is TRBJ1-5, the V gene TRBV7-9; 8 bases match TRBD1. The germline V gene has CDR1 SEHNR and CDR2 FQNEAQ (reference sequence). This CDR3 has 14 residues. The trim removed 1 base at V and 7 bases at J, leaving 3 bases unmatched. The CDR3 is CASSLGQGKQPQHF. CDR3 DNA sequence: TGTGCCAGCAGCTTAGGACAGGGGAAGCAGCCCCAGCATTTT.

V is TRBV7-8 and J is TRBJ2-1, with 8 bases identical to TRBD2. This CDR3 region has 15 residues. CDR1 SGHVS and CDR2 FQNEAQ come from the germline V gene. With V trimmed by 1 base and J by 4 bases, 3 bases remained unmatched. This CDR3 is CASSLERGQYNEQFF. CDR3 sequence (DNA): TGTGCCAGCAGCTTAGAGCGGGGGCAATACAATGAGCAGTTCTTC.

This clone has only a few counts. The genes are TRBV4-1 and TRBJ2-3, with D possibly being TRBD1 (5 bases). CDR3 length: 14 residues. The germline CDR1 and CDR2 sequences are MGHRA and YSYEKL. Trimming cost V 8 bases and J 1 base, with 13 bases left between them. CDR3 residues: CASYSKGCTDTQYF. DNA of the CDR3: TGCGCCAGCTATTCTAAGGGGTGCACAGATACGCAGTATTTT.

The chain uses TRBV19 and TRBJ2-7; 8 bases agree with TRBD1. Losses at the gene ends were 6 bases for V and 2 bases for J; bases not matched to a gene: 9. CDR1 and CDR2 (germline): LNHDA, SQIVND (reference sequence). The CDR3 runs to 15 residues. The CDR3 DNA reads TGTGCCAGTAGGGGGACAGGTCTGGGCACCTACGAGCAGTACTTC. The encoded protein is CASRGTGLGTYEQYF.

This clone was found once. This rearrangement joins TRBV30 to TRBJ1-5, with D unclear. Germline V gene sequence: CDR1 GTSNPN, CDR2 SVGIG (reference sequence). The V gene lost 2 bases and the J gene lost 3 bases, with 11 bases spanning the gap. The CDR3 length is 14 residues. In DNA, the CDR3 is TGTGCCTGGAGTTATGCGAGGGACAATCAGCCCCAGCATTTT. It encodes CAWSYARDNQPQHF.

The chain uses TRBV18 and TRBJ1-1; no firm D call. Germline-derived CDR1 and CDR2 are KGHSH and LQKENI. This CDR3 region has 13 residues. V lost 6 bases, J lost 1 base, and 9 bases lay in between. The CDR3 loop is CASSRSGNTEAFF. Written as DNA, the CDR3 is TGTGCCAGCTCCCGGTCAGGGAACACTGAAGCTTTCTTT.

The rearrangement uses TRBV11-3 and TRBJ2-3; 12 bases line up with TRBD2. V dropped 3 bases and J dropped 3; count of bases not matched to a gene: 4. CDR1 and CDR2 (germline): SGHNT, YENEEA. This CDR3 has 16 amino acids. CDR3 DNA: TGTGCCAGCAGCTTCTTTGGGACTAGCGGGACAGATACGCAGTATTTT. The encoded protein is CASSFFGTSGTDTQYF.

V gene TRBV14 combines with J gene TRBJ2-3; D is uncertain. CDR3 size: 13 residues. V gave up 2 bases and J gave up 5 bases, with 8 bases separating them. Germline CDR1 is SGHDN and CDR2 is FVKESK. CDR3 sequence (DNA): TGTGCCAGCAGCCAACGAGCTCTAGATACGCAGTATTTT. Translating gives CASSQRALDTQYF.

For the CDR3, the DNA is TGCGCCAGCAGCCTTAGGGACGGAGTCACCGGGGAGCTGTTTTTT. Amino acid sequence: CASSLRDGVTGELFF. V is TRBV5-1 and J is TRBJ2-2, with D perhaps being TRBD1 or TRBD2 (5 bases each). Per the germline V gene, CDR1 is SGHRS and CDR2 is YFSETQ. Trimming took 4 bases from V and 4 from J, leaving 14 bases between them. The CDR3 contains 15 residues.